These 22 T cell receptor beta chains came from one sample sequenced in a study of T-cell reconstitution after alpha-beta-depleted transplantation in children. It was with unique molecular identifiers that the TCRbeta library was prepared. One entry per CDR3 protein results from TCRdb running MiXCR on the PCR reads. This sample has 450,000 to 700,000 distinct CDR3 sequences, with 25% to 30% found just once. The input for sequencing was PBMCs, taken before TCRalphabeta/CD19-depleted stem cell transplant. The source of these receptors is a boy under two years old with Wiskott-Aldrich syndrome, due to receive a stem cell transplant.

The rearrangement links TRBV12-3 or TRBV12-4 to TRBJ2-5; weak D call: TRBD2 (6 bases). With 4 bases removed from V and 7 bases from J, the gap between germline ends came to 16 bases. The CDR3 consists of 14 residues. CDR3 region: CASSSGTGAGTQYF. Here the CDR3 DNA reads TGTGCCAGCAGTTCTGGGACTGGGGCAGGGACCCAGTACTTC.

The J gene is TRBJ1-1, the V gene TRBV6-6; no definite D call. Germline V gives CDR1 MNHNY, CDR2 SVGAGI (reference sequence). The CDR3 length is 13 residues. The V and J ends lost 4 bases and 3 bases respectively, with 9 bases between them. DNA for the CDR3: TGTGCCAGCAGTTGGGCTGAATACACTGAAGCTTTCTTT. It encodes CASSWAEYTEAFF.

The CDR3 here is CSAGTGGEQYF. The CDR3 DNA reads TGCAGTGCGGGGACAGGGGGCGAGCAGTACTTC. The V and J genes are TRBV20-1 and TRBJ2-7; 11 bases are shared with TRBD1. The V gene's germline CDR1 is DFQATT and CDR2 SNEGSKA (reference sequence). The V and J ends lost 6 bases and 6 bases, in that order; junction bases with no gene match: 1. This CDR3 comprises 11 residues.

This chain joins TRBV20-1 and TRBJ2-5; tentatively, D is TRBD2 (6 bases). This CDR3 has 15 residues. Germline V gene data show CDR1 as DFQATT and CDR2 as SNEGSKA (reference sequence). The V end lost 2 bases, the J end lost 5 bases, and 18 bases lay between the germline ends. CDR3 nucleotide sequence: TGCAGTGCTAGAATCCCGGGAGAGGTTTCGGAGACCCAGTACTTC. Protein product: CSARIPGEVSETQYF.

The gene calls are TRBV14 and TRBJ2-7, with 9 bases identical to TRBD1. V trimming: 0 bases; J trimming: 6 bases; junction bases outside the gene matches: 6. This CDR3 region has 15 residues. Germline V gene data show CDR1 as SGHDN and CDR2 as FVKESK. CDR3 nucleotide sequence: TGTGCCAGCAGCCAAGATTGGACAGGGGTGAGCGAGCAGTACTTC. This codes for CASSQDWTGVSEQYF.

V and J are TRBV5-1 and TRBJ1-1; TRBD1 agrees at 7 bases. The CDR3 sequence is 14 residues long. The J segment lost 2 bases and the V segment lost 5 bases, leaving 6 bases of the junction unmatched. Germline CDR1 is SGHRS and CDR2 is YFSETQ. The CDR3 nucleotides are TGCGCCAGCAGTGACAGGGCAGGTAACACTGAAGCTTTCTTT. Its translation: CASSDRAGNTEAFF.

The sample holds a few counts of this clonotype. V and J are TRBV6-1 and TRBJ1-5; no firm D call. Germline CDR1 reads MNHNS; CDR2 reads SASEGT. Trimming stripped 0 bases from V and 1 base from J, with 4 bases between. This CDR3 has 14 amino acids. CDR3 in DNA: TGTGCCAGCAGTGAAGCGCGGAGCAATCAGCCCCAGCATTTT. It encodes CASSEARSNQPQHF.

This clonotype has only a few counts. The V gene is TRBV15, the J gene TRBJ2-7; D unclear. V was pared by 1 base and J by 3 bases, with 13 bases between. Germline CDR1 is LNHNV and CDR2 is YYDKDF (reference sequence). The CDR3 has 15 amino acids. CDR3 sequence (DNA): TGTGCCACCAGCAGAGGGATGGGTATCCTCTACGAGCAGTACTTC. Its translation is CATSRGMGILYEQYF.

This clonotype was detected a few times. This chain links TRBV20-1 with TRBJ2-5; the D call may be TRBD1 or TRBD2 (5 bases each). The CDR3 has 14 amino acids. Between the trimmed V and J ends, which lost 6 bases and 3 bases, there was a span of 17 bases. The V gene's germline CDR1 is DFQATT and CDR2 SNEGSKA (reference sequence). The CDR3 protein is CSARTGRQKETQYF. The CDR3 nucleotides are TGCAGTGCGAGAACGGGGCGCCAAAAAGAGACCCAGTACTTC.

This clonotype was observed a few times. In DNA form, the CDR3 reads TGTGCCAGCAGTTGGGGGGGGTACACTGAAGCTTTCTTT. This encodes CASSWGGYTEAFF. This chain uses TRBV12-3 or TRBV12-4 with TRBJ1-1; the D gene is possibly TRBD1 (5 bases). V was trimmed by 4 bases and J by 3 bases, leaving 9 bases between them. This CDR3 is 13 amino acids long.

In its sample, this clonotype was seen a few times. This sequence joins TRBV29-1 and TRBJ2-7; TRBD2 aligns across 9 bases. The junction had 15 bases not matched to a gene; V was cut back by 0 bases and J by 6 bases. The CDR3 sequence is 17 residues long. Germline CDR1 SQVTM, CDR2 ANQGSEA. CDR3 residues: CSVEDEKDSGRRGEQYF. The CDR3 DNA is TGCAGCGTTGAAGATGAGAAGGATAGCGGGAGACGAGGCGAGCAGTACTTC.

This chain connects TRBV20-1 to TRBJ2-5; 10 bases line up with TRBD2. The junction had 8 bases not matched to a gene; V was cut back by 4 bases and J by 3 bases. Germline CDR1 DFQATT, CDR2 SNEGSKA (reference sequence). This CDR3 spans 15 amino acids. Here the CDR3 reads CSATRGSGREETQYF. The CDR3 nucleotides read TGCAGTGCTACACGGGGGAGCGGGAGGGAAGAGACCCAGTACTTC.

The chain carries TRBV15 and TRBJ2-7; either TRBD1 or TRBD2 may supply D (5 bases each). V was shortened by 6 bases and J by 3 bases, with 15 bases between the two germline ends. This CDR3 is 14 amino acids long. Germline assignment: CDR1 LNHNV and CDR2 YYDKDF (reference sequence). Here the CDR3 reads CATSPRGPHYEQYF. The CDR3 region has the DNA TGTGCCACCAGTCCGAGGGGACCTCACTACGAGCAGTACTTC. Based on the CDR3 plus reference TRBV15 and TRBJ2-7, the full variable domain is DAMVIQNPRYQVTQFGKPVTLSCSQTLNHNVMYWYQQKSSQAPKLLFHYYDKDFNNEADTPDNFQSRRPNTSFCFLDIRSPGLGDTAMYLCATSPRGPHYEQYFGPGTRLTVT.

The chain recombines TRBV27 with TRBJ1-5, with 9 bases fitting TRBD1. Germline V gene data show CDR1 as MNHEY and CDR2 as SMNVEV (reference sequence). Trimming at V came to 5 bases and at J to 3 bases, leaving 14 bases not matched to a gene. The CDR3 is 18 residues long. The CDR3 nucleotides are TGTGCCAGCAGTCCCCGTGGACAGGGGTATTTTTCCAATCAGCCCCAGCATTTT. Its protein is CASSPRGQGYFSNQPQHF.

This clonotype has only a few counts. The chain recombines TRBV27 with TRBJ2-1, with D possibly matching TRBD2 (6 bases). The CDR3 length is 16 residues. V was clipped by 2 bases and J by 7 bases, with 18 bases between them. The germline CDR1 and CDR2 sequences are MNHEY and SMNVEV (reference sequence). The chain's CDR3 is CASSLVGGDGGNEQFF. As DNA, the CDR3 is TGTGCCAGCAGTTTAGTTGGAGGGGACGGAGGGAATGAGCAGTTCTTC.

The V and J genes are TRBV28 and TRBJ1-1, with TRBD1 identical over 9 bases. Losses at the gene ends were 5 bases for V and 4 bases for J; bases not matched to a gene: 8. The CDR3 covers 15 residues. Germline CDR1 MDHEN, CDR2 SYDVKM. CDR3 region: CASSGGGQGTTEAFF. The CDR3 DNA is TGTGCCAGCAGTGGGGGAGGACAGGGGACCACTGAAGCTTTCTTT.

The chain couples TRBV24-1 to TRBJ2-3; 9 bases align to TRBD2. The CDR3 is made up of 16 amino acids. Germline CDR1 is KGHDR and CDR2 is SFDVKD. V lost 4 bases and J lost 3; bases outside the gene matches: 7. The CDR3 bases are TGTGCCACCAGTGACCGTAGCGGGAGTGGAACAGATACGCAGTATTTT. It encodes CATSDRSGSGTDTQYF.

This chain links TRBV20-1 with TRBJ2-4, with D unclear. The V end lost 3 bases, the J end lost 0 bases, and 3 bases lay between the germline ends. Germline V lookup: CDR1 DFQATT, CDR2 SNEGSKA (reference sequence). The CDR3 covers 12 residues. The CDR3 loop reads CSASLAKNIQYF. The DNA for the CDR3 is TGCAGTGCTAGTTTAGCCAAAAACATTCAGTACTTC.

This clonotype was seen ten or more times. This chain uses TRBV5-1 with TRBJ2-3, with 10 bases fitting TRBD1. CDR1 SGHRS and CDR2 YFSETQ come from the germline V gene. The CDR3 sequence is 14 residues long. Unmatched junction bases numbered 3, after V lost 4 bases and J lost 4 bases. Here the CDR3 reads CASSRGQGADTQYF. CDR3 nucleotides: TGCGCCAGCAGCCGAGGACAGGGGGCAGATACGCAGTATTTT.

This clonotype has more than one count but fewer than ten. The chain carries TRBV10-3 and TRBJ2-1; TRBD2 is a possible D gene (6 bases). The germline V gene encodes CDR1 ENHRY and CDR2 SYGVKD. The V and J ends lost 6 bases and 0 bases respectively, with 21 bases between them. The CDR3 length is 18 residues. CDR3 protein: CAISRISGAGSSYNEQFF. The CDR3 DNA reads as TGTGCCATCAGCCGAATCTCGGGAGCTGGGAGCTCCTACAATGAGCAGTTCTTC.

The rearrangement joins TRBV5-1 to TRBJ2-1; D is perhaps TRBD1 (5 bases). The germline V gene has CDR1 SGHRS and CDR2 YFSETQ. This CDR3 has 16 residues. V was clipped by 0 bases and J by 0 bases, with 10 bases between them. CDR3 in DNA: TGCGCCAGCAGCTTGGCCTTCCAGGGCTCCTACAATGAGCAGTTCTTC. Residues: CASSLAFQGSYNEQFF.

This chain connects TRBV10-3 to TRBJ2-5, with TRBD2 identical over 10 bases. The CDR3 is 13 residues long. The ends lost 11 bases at V and 3 bases at J; junction bases unmatched: 6. Looked up from germline, CDR1 is ENHRY and CDR2 is SYGVKD. The CDR3 sequence: CAAGLAAKETQYF. DNA for the CDR3: TGTGCCGCCGGACTAGCGGCCAAAGAGACCCAGTACTTC.